This TCR beta chain was observed in a study of T cell repertoires in cytomegalovirus infection (dated by TCRdb to 2018 to 2020). About the full investigation: Peptide stimulations targeted recently identified HLA-C-restricted CMV epitopes, whose presentation resists viral immunomodulation, together with well-studied HLA-B-restricted epitopes. Donor HLA type was relevant to the analysis, as public TCR beta signatures indicated carriage of CMV infection together with the matching HLA type.

This clonotype was counted between two and nine times. Its binding antigen is unknown. Base qualities are not provided; no much larger clone lies one nucleotide away. Beyond this particular receptor, the publication reports: The ex vivo response was dominated by HLA-C-restricted CMV-specific TCR beta clonotypes, and the single most frequent clonotype in two of eight donors was supplied by these HLA-C-restricted clonotypes. In both this cohort and an independent cohort of more than 350 donors, the cumulative frequency of public TCR beta family members distinguished carriers of CMV infection plus the relevant HLA type.

Sequencing relied on an Illumina HiSeq 1500. TCRdb reworked the public reads: Q25 trimming with fastp, MiXCR clone assembly, productive beta chains retained. One record per CDR3 amino acid sequence lists the most common genes and DNA. The sample yields around 900,000 distinct CDR3 sequences; around 30% were counted once. The top ten hold roughly an eighth of the sample. This specimen's treatment or condition label, interpreted: in vitro stimulation with specific CMV peptide epitopes to enrich CMV-specific T cells. This material consisted of cultured CD8+ T cells from PBMCs, taken from culture after CMV antigen stimulation. The TCR originated in a human donor in good health (CMV status not recorded). Some clones in this sample may be carry-over from other donors' samples.

The CDR3 here reads CASLRGAAETQYF. The sequenced DNA is TGTGCCAGCCTCCGGGGGGCCGCGGAGACCCAGTACTTC. Recombination joined TRBV6-6 with TRBJ2-5; a tentative D match to TRBD2 spans 7 bases. CDR3 length: 13 amino acids, cysteine to phenylalanine. Only the CDR3 portion is preserved as DNA: 39 bases, with reading frame beginning at the first base. The germline V gene encodes CDR1 MNHNY and CDR2 SVGAGI (reference sequence). Relative to germline, V is 8 bases shorter and J is 5 bases shorter, with 15 bases between their ends.